One and the same sample provided the 5 T cell receptor beta chains below, sequenced in a study of T cells in Graves' hyperthyroidism and ophthalmopathy. The investigators amplified TCR beta CDR3 regions from RNA transcripts. With the HTBI primer set, the TCR CDR3 went through a first round of RT-PCR. TCRdb re-analysed the multiplex PCR reads in MiXCR, keeping a single row per CDR3 protein. Among 400,000 to 550,000 distinct CDR3 sequences listed, approximately 24% were seen once. The material sequenced was blood. All receptors come from a young woman with Graves' ophthalmopathy.

In its sample, this clonotype was seen many times. V is TRBV6-2 or TRBV6-3 and J is TRBJ1-2; 9 nucleotides match TRBD1. V lost 5 bases and J lost 2; bases outside the gene matches: 6. This CDR3 contains 15 residues. Germline loops: CDR1 MNHEY, CDR2 SVGEGT. CDR3 bases: TGTGCCAGCAGTGATACAGGGGGCGCGAACTATGGCTACACCTTC. This gives the protein CASSDTGGANYGYTF.

This clonotype was counted at least ten times. The V gene is TRBV5-1, the J gene TRBJ1-2; D remains ambiguous. Germline V gives CDR1 SGHRS, CDR2 YFSETQ. The CDR3 is 15 residues long. The V end lost 3 bases, the J end lost 7 bases, and 19 bases lay between the germline ends. CDR3 DNA: TGCGCCAGCAGCTCCGCCCCAGGAATCTCATCTGGCTACACCTTC. Translation gives CASSSAPGISSGYTF.

A remark on this clonotype: Compared with germline, one end of the junction differs, possibly owing to a read error. V gene TRBV7-2 combines with J gene TRBJ2-5; 8 bases agree with TRBD2. This CDR3 is 14 amino acids long. The germline V gene encodes CDR1 SGHTA and CDR2 FQGNSA. The CDR3 loop reads CASSPGLAQETQCF. CDR3 bases: TGTGCCAGCAGCCCCGGACTAGCTCAAGAGACCCAGTGCTTC.

This clonotype was counted many times. DNA for the CDR3: TGTGCCAGCAGGCGTGTGGGGGCCTACGAGCAGTACTTC. Amino acid sequence: CASRRVGAYEQYF. The rearrangement uses TRBV2 and TRBJ2-7; D might be TRBD1 or TRBD2, each matching 5 bases. The germline V gene encodes CDR1 SNHLY and CDR2 FYNNEI. Trimming pared 6 bases from V and 2 bases from J, leaving 11 bases between. There are 13 residues in the CDR3. The complete variable domain, with remaining parts taken from reference TRBV2 and TRBJ2-7, reads EPEVTQTPSHQVTQMGQEVILRCVPISNHLYFYWYRQILGQKVEFLVSFYNNEISEKSEIFDDQFSVERPDGSNFTLKIRSTKLEDSAMYFCASRRVGAYEQYFGPGTRLTVT.

This clonotype was recorded many times. The V and J genes are TRBV20-1 and TRBJ2-5; the D gene is possibly TRBD1 (5 bases). The ends were cut back, 5 bases at V and 3 bases at J, with 10 bases in the middle. CDR3 length equals 12 residues. Germline V CDR1 and CDR2: DFQATT, SNEGSKA (reference sequence). In DNA, the CDR3 is TGCAGTGCTCTCGACAGAAAAGAGACCCAGTACTTC. Translating it yields CSALDRKETQYF.